These T cell receptor beta chains were read from a single sample in a study of CD8+ T cells in alopecia areata. The protocol was immunoSEQ multiplex PCR, while the TCRdb copy is restricted to in-frame clones and leaves out a portion. Of around 140,000 clones listed, roughly 46% are singletons. The sample was CD4+ T cells sorted from blood, taken at week 0. These TCRs come from a human donor with alopecia areata. CDR3s include the opening cysteine and the closing phenylalanine or tryptophan. D genes are given only for firm matches. Where a row states a size, it is once, few, many or the class of an expanded clone; other rows omit it.

NA	TRBV29-1	NA	TRBJ2-3	CSDLPKGGGEDTQYF	TGCAGCGATCTCCCCAAAGGTGGGGGAGAAGATACGCAGTATTTT
NA	TRBV19	few	TRBJ2-7	CASSTGSSYEQYF	TGTGCCAGTAGTACGGGGAGCTCCTACGAGCAGTACTTC
NA	TRBV30	NA	TRBJ2-4	CAWVPIAKNIQYF	TGTGCCTGGGTTCCTATTGCCAAAAACATTCAGTACTTC
TRBD1	TRBV30	NA	TRBJ1-4	CAWNNQGGLNEKLFF	TGTGCCTGGAACAATCAGGGGGGCCTGAATGAAAAACTGTTTTTT
NA	TRBV2	NA	TRBJ1-1	CAIRTGGLTEAFF	TGTGCCATCAGGACTGGGGGGCTCACTGAAGCTTTCTTT
NA	TRBV30	NA	TRBJ1-5	CAWSASGNQPQHF	TGTGCCTGGAGTGCTTCAGGCAATCAGCCCCAGCATTTT
NA	TRBV27	NA	TRBJ1-5	CASSLLGENQPQHF	TGTGCCAGCAGTTTATTAGGGGAAAATCAGCCCCAGCATTTT
NA	TRBV18	few	TRBJ2-7	CASSPGGLDHEQYF	TGTGCCAGCTCACCTGGTGGTCTCGACCACGAGCAGTACTTC
NA	TRBV11-2	NA	TRBJ2-3	CASSPWATVGDTQYF	TGTGCCAGCAGCCCCTGGGCCACGGTGGGAGATACGCAGTATTTT
NA	TRBV30	NA	TRBJ1-5	CASRDDGQPQHF	TGTGCCTCCCGGGACGACGGGCAGCCCCAGCATTTT
NA	TRBV7-8	few	TRBJ2-1	CASSLSGPFNEQFF	TGTGCCAGCAGCTTATCGGGGCCGTTCAATGAGCAGTTCTTC
TRBD1	TRBV27	NA	TRBJ1-2	CASRTGAGGYTF	TGTGCCAGCAGAACAGGGGCCGGGGGCTACACCTTC
TRBD2	TRBV14	few	TRBJ2-1	CASSQWTSGFPGQFF	TGTGCCAGCAGCCAGTGGACTAGCGGGTTCCCTGGTCAGTTCTTC
TRBD2	TRBV30	few	TRBJ2-3	CAWSVARTSGITDTQYF	TGTGCCTGGAGTGTTGCCAGGACTAGCGGGATCACAGATACGCAGTATTTT
NA	TRBV30	once	TRBJ1-5	CAWSDYSNQPQHF	TGTGCCTGGAGTGATTATAGCAATCAGCCCCAGCATTTT
TRBD1	TRBV5-1	NA	TRBJ1-1	CASSWTGAITEAFF	TGCGCCAGCAGCTGGACAGGGGCGATCACTGAAGCTTTCTTT
NA	TRBV7-9	NA	TRBJ2-7	CASSWGLLYEQYF	TGTGCCAGCAGCTGGGGACTCCTCTACGAGCAGTACTTC
NA	TRBV4-3	few	TRBJ2-1	CASSQDLVSYNEQFF	TGCGCCAGCAGCCAAGATCTAGTATCCTACAATGAGCAGTTCTTC
NA	TRBV29-1	NA	TRBJ2-1	CSGGQGGEQFF	TGCAGCGGCGGGCAGGGGGGTGAGCAGTTCTTC
NA	TRBV9	NA	TRBJ1-1	CASSVRGNTEAFF	TGTGCCAGCAGCGTCCGCGGGAACACTGAAGCTTTCTTT
NA	TRBV29-1	NA	TRBJ1-1	CSVVRETEAFF	TGCAGCGTTGTGAGGGAGACTGAAGCTTTCTTT
NA	TRBV30	NA	TRBJ2-3	CAYSTDTQYF	TGTGCCTATAGCACAGATACGCAGTATTTT
NA	TRBV7-2	few	TRBJ2-5	CASSSSRTRGETQYF	TGTGCCAGCAGCTCCTCCCGGACTCGGGGAGAGACCCAGTACTTC
NA	TRBV20-1	NA	TRBJ2-5	CSAPQETQYF	TGCAGTGCCCCACAAGAGACCCAGTACTTC
TRBD2	TRBV27	NA	TRBJ2-6	CASSSPAGGSGANVLTF	TGTGCCAGCAGTTCCCCCGCGGGGGGCTCTGGGGCCAACGTCCTGACTTTC
NA	TRBV30	NA	TRBJ2-7	CAWSAGKNYEQYF	TGTGCCTGGAGTGCGGGGAAAAACTACGAGCAGTACTTC
TRBD1	TRBV30	NA	TRBJ2-7	CAWIGTGNEQYF	TGTGCCTGGATAGGGACAGGGAACGAGCAGTACTTC
NA	TRBV7-2	NA	TRBJ2-2	CASSLIRFTGELFF	TGTGCCAGCAGCTTAATTCGGTTCACCGGGGAGCTGTTTTTT
NA	TRBV29-1	NA	TRBJ2-7	CSVEDPRKSYEQYF	TGCAGCGTTGAAGATCCGCGGAAATCCTACGAGCAGTACTTC
TRBD2	TRBV7-2	NA	TRBJ2-7	CASSQGTSGSRREQYF	TGTGCCAGCAGCCAAGGGACTAGCGGGAGTCGGCGCGAGCAGTACTTC
TRBD1	TRBV19	NA	TRBJ2-2	CASSGQGTITGELFF	TGTGCCAGTAGTGGACAGGGAACAATAACCGGGGAGCTGTTTTTT
TRBD1	TRBV29-1	NA	TRBJ2-1	CSVAQGHNEQFF	TGCAGCGTGGCACAGGGGCACAATGAGCAGTTCTTC
NA	TRBV2	few	TRBJ1-5	CASSEERGQPQHF	TGTGCCAGCAGTGAAGAGAGGGGTCAGCCCCAGCATTTT